This T cell receptor beta chain is from a study of cytomegalovirus exposure and HLA in healthy donors. About the study: Unique TCRs numbering some 77 million, obtained from HLA-typed donors, made up an early data release. General study results and limits: When analyzed later, a missense DCLRE1C variant was found to be linked to TCR beta V- and J-gene trimming. With further analysis later on, most CMV-associated TCR beta chains appeared HLA-restricted.

Vbeta (60) and Jbeta (13) primers were used in the PCR. Produced via immunoSEQ multiplex PCR; TCRdb's table is partial and in-frame only. Among about 85,000 clones, 80% were seen once, and the ten largest hold about 30%. As to this clone: The target antigen is unknown.

This TCR came from a man aged 45-65 years in good health and CMV-seropositive. The sequenced sample consisted of PBMCs.

The CDR3 bases are TGTGCCAGCAGTCCCTTCGACATTTACACTGAAGCTTTCTTT. This sequence encodes CASSPFDIYTEAFF. This chain joins TRBV6-5 and TRBJ1-1; unclear D gene. The CDR3 has 14 residues. V lost 5 bases, J lost 3 bases, and 13 bases lay in between. Germline CDR1 MNHEY, CDR2 SVGAGI.